The 11 T cell receptor beta chains given below trace back to one sample, sequenced in a study of CD8 T cells in ankylosing spondylitis. TCRdb passed the 5' RACE reads through MiXCR, listing each CDR3 protein once. Seen here are about 130,000 distinct CDR3 sequences, roughly an eighth observed once, and the top ten hold around 3%. The sample taken for sequencing was blood, either unsorted or a sorted T cell fraction (not recorded which). The receptor source for this set is a female donor with ankylosing spondylitis or in good health (not recorded which).

V usage is TRBV9 and J usage is TRBJ1-6, with D possibly matching TRBD1 (6 bases). CDR3 size: 16 residues. Between the trimmed V and J ends, which lost 3 bases and 9 bases, there was a span of 19 bases. Germline V gene sequence: CDR1 SGDLS, CDR2 YYNGEE. The CDR3 DNA reads TGTGCCAGCAGCGCCGGGACACTGGGAAGCGGTTCACCCCTCCACTTT. This sequence encodes CASSAGTLGSGSPLHF.

The chain links TRBV20-1 to TRBJ2-5; D remains unclear. Germline loops: CDR1 DFQATT, CDR2 SNEGSKA (reference sequence). This CDR3 has 14 amino acids. V lost 5 bases and J lost 1, with 14 bases in between. Written as DNA, the CDR3 is TGCAGTGCTGGCCTGGGCGGAACCCAAGAGACCCAGTACTTC. Translated: CSAGLGGTQETQYF.

There are many counts of this clonotype. The chain couples TRBV29-1 to TRBJ1-2; D unresolved. The V gene's germline CDR1 is SQVTM and CDR2 ANQGSEA. The V end was cut by 1 base, the J end by 5 bases, with 11 bases between. This CDR3 is 13 amino acids long. The CDR3, as DNA: TGCAGCGTTGAAGCCACCGTTGAGTATGGCTACACCTTC. Protein sequence: CSVEATVEYGYTF.

The chain employs TRBV7-3 and TRBJ2-7; D could derive from TRBD1 or TRBD2 (5 bases each). From germline, CDR1 is SGHTA and CDR2 FQGTGA. V was cut by 0 bases and J by 6 bases, with 15 bases left in between. The CDR3 spans 15 residues. The CDR3 here is CASSLTRGPSTEQYF. DNA for the CDR3: TGTGCCAGCAGCTTAACGAGGGGACCCAGTACCGAGCAGTACTTC.

This clonotype has just a few counts. The chain recombines TRBV4-2 with TRBJ2-7; TRBD2 agrees at 10 bases. The trim removed 0 bases at V and 0 bases at J, leaving 5 bases unmatched. The germline V gene has CDR1 LGHNA and CDR2 YNFKEQ. The CDR3 length is 17 residues. The CDR3 loop reads CASSQDLAGAGSYEQYF. In nucleotides, the CDR3 is TGTGCCAGCAGCCAAGACCTAGCGGGGGCCGGCTCCTACGAGCAGTACTTC.

This rearrangement joins TRBV12-3 or TRBV12-4 to TRBJ2-4; weak D call: TRBD2 (6 bases). The CDR3 is made up of 14 amino acids. V lost 7 bases and J lost 6, with 16 bases in between. The CDR3 sequence: CASTQTGALNIQYF. As DNA, the CDR3 is TGTGCCAGCACCCAGACGGGAGCTCTAAACATTCAGTACTTC.

This clonotype was counted many times. This chain uses TRBV5-1 with TRBJ2-1; D is tentatively TRBD1 or TRBD2 (5 bases each). This CDR3 comprises 13 residues. The germline V gene encodes CDR1 SGHRS and CDR2 YFSETQ. Trimming took off 4 bases at V and 7 bases at J, with 12 bases between the two ends. DNA for the CDR3: TGCGCCAGCAGCCTCGGGACGATTAATGAGCAGTTCTTC. Encoded protein: CASSLGTINEQFF.

This rearrangement joins TRBV6-1 to TRBJ1-1, with D unresolved. Germline V gives CDR1 MNHNS, CDR2 SASEGT. Between the trimmed V and J ends, which lost 0 bases and 1 base, there was a span of 6 bases. The CDR3 has 14 amino acids. In nucleotides, the CDR3 is TGTGCCAGCAGTGAAGCTCCAGGGAACACTGAAGCTTTCTTT. Translated: CASSEAPGNTEAFF.

This clonotype has only a few counts. The V gene is TRBV7-2, the J gene TRBJ2-2; D gene ambiguous. V dropped 5 bases and J dropped 4 bases, with 8 bases sitting between them. Germline V gene lookup returns CDR1 SGHTA and CDR2 FQGNSA. CDR3 length: 13 residues. DNA of the CDR3: TGTGCCAGCAGCCCGAGAAGCACCGGGGAGCTGTTTTTT. As protein: CASSPRSTGELFF.

This clonotype appeared a single time. The chain employs TRBV20-1 and TRBJ2-1; D perhaps matches TRBD2 (5 bases). Deletions cut 5 bases from V and 3 bases from J, with 17 bases between. CDR1 is DFQATT, CDR2 SNEGSKA, per germline (reference sequence). The CDR3 covers 15 residues. The DNA of the CDR3 is TGCAGTGCTCCCCGTCCGGCGGGTCTCTACAATGAGCAGTTCTTC. It translates to CSAPRPAGLYNEQFF.

This clonotype was observed at least ten times. The genes are TRBV20-1 and TRBJ2-1; D remains unclear. This CDR3 region has 14 residues. CDR1 is DFQATT and CDR2 is SNEGSKA in the germline V gene (reference sequence). V lost 5 bases and J 0 bases, leaving 11 bases between the germline ends. This chain's CDR3 is CSAPPTYSYNEQFF. CDR3 nucleotides: TGCAGTGCTCCCCCTACCTACTCCTACAATGAGCAGTTCTTC.